This TCR beta chain emerged from a study of cytomegalovirus exposure and HLA in healthy donors. Clones were sequenced by immunoSEQ multiplex PCR, and TCRdb holds only the in-frame ones, with some missing. The sample shows about 110,000 clones, around 87% of them seen only once. As for this clone: Its antigen is not identified.

Study conclusions and caveats: According to the study, 160 or so TCR beta chains were cytomegalovirus-associated. It was found in a later analysis that first-cohort TCR clusters tended to co-occur in the 95 to 150 validation repertoires. The study found most TCR sequences rare, yet found some public TCRs in many donors. Confirmation in vitro established that a few CMV-associated chains were specific for CMV antigens.

Germline trimming cut 4 bases from V and 4 bases from J; bases unmatched to any gene: 0. The CDR3 sequence is 13 residues long. Germline CDR1 is LGHNA and CDR2 is YSLEER. The chain joins TRBV4-3 to TRBJ2-7, with 11 bases fitting TRBD1. The sequenced sample was PBMCs. The sequence was obtained from a woman in her twenties or thirties in good health and CMV-seropositive. For the CDR3, the DNA is TGCGCCAGCAGCCGGGACAGGGGGTACGAGCAGTACTTC. This encodes CASSRDRGYEQYF.